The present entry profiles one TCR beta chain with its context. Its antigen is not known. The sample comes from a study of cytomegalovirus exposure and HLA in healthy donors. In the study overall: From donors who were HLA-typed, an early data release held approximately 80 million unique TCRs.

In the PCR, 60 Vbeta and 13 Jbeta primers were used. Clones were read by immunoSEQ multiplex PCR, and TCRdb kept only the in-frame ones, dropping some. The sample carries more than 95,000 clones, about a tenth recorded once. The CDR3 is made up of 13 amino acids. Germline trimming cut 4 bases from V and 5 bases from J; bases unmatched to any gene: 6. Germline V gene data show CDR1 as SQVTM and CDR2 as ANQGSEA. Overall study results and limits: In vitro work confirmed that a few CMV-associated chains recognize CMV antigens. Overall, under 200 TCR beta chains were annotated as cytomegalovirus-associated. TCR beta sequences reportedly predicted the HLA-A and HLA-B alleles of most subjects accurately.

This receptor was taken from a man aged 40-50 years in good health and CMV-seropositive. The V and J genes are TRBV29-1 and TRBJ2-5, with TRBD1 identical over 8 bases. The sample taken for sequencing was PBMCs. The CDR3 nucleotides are TGCAGCGTTGCCCCTAACAGGGGGGAGACCCAGTACTTC. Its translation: CSVAPNRGETQYF.